This TCR beta chain was sequenced for a study of T cell responses to AZD1222 COVID-19 vaccine. Timing groups of about 4 and about 12 weeks for second doses were pooled. TCRdb keeps only in-frame clones here, not all; method: immunoSEQ multiplex PCR. Counted here are fewer than 140,000 clones, less than 95% occurring once; the ten biggest clones make up roughly 8%. The source was peripheral blood, collected 28 days after the second AZD1222 dose. The TCR was taken from an adult who received the AZD1222 COVID-19 vaccine.

The DNA for the CDR3 is TGTGCCAGCAGTTACGGGACTCGCGGGGGGGCCGCTCGCGGGGAGCTGTTTTTT. This gives the protein CASSYGTRGGAARGELFF. V is TRBV6-2 or TRBV6-3 and J is TRBJ2-2; 9 bases fit TRBD2. V trimming: 2 bases; J trimming: 7 bases; junction bases outside the gene matches: 14. The CDR3 is 18 residues long. From germline, CDR1 is MNHEY and CDR2 SVGEGT.